This TCR beta chain was identified during a study of shared clonotypes between healthy human individuals. About the study: The donor pool was made up of a couple of women and three men aged 18 to 49.

This clone came up once. CDR3 length: 15 residues. V lost 1 base to trimming and J lost 2 bases, with 12 bases between them. CDR1 is SGDLS, CDR2 YYNGEE, per germline. The naive CD8 population came from CD45RO-negative cells selected for CCR7, without terminally differentiated effector memory CD45RA+ cells. TCRdb's copy holds only in-frame clones and misses some; the assay was immunoSEQ multiplex PCR. Of hundreds of thousands of clones listed, 95% to 97% are singletons. V gene TRBV9 combines with J gene TRBJ1-1, with D unresolved. The sequence was collected from a woman aged 25-40 years in good health. The sequenced sample consisted of naive CD8+ T cells sorted from blood. The CDR3 reads CASSVKGDTNTEAFF. In nucleotides, the CDR3 is TGTGCCAGCAGCGTAAAGGGAGACACCAACACTGAAGCTTTCTTT.